Listed below are T cell receptor beta chains from one sample, sequenced in a study of T cell responses to AZD1222 COVID-19 vaccine. Method: immunoSEQ multiplex PCR; TCRdb's copy keeps in-frame clones and lacks some. This repertoire shows about 150,000 clones, 92% found once; its top ten account for around 3.6%. Here the sequenced sample was peripheral blood, taken on day 0 of AZD1222 vaccination. The receptors were gathered from an adult in good health. Both conserved end residues are trimmed from each CDR3. Fields, in order: J gene, V gene, CDR3 protein.

TRBJ2-7,TRBV23-1,ASSQGKREQY
TRBJ1-1,TRBV12-3/TRBV12-4,ASRQTGNTEAF
TRBJ2-3,TRBV28,ASSYPEGGTDTQY
TRBJ1-5,TRBV10-1,ASSETFQPQH
TRBJ1-5,TRBV27,ASSPRARQFQPQH
TRBJ2-5,TRBV7-7,ASSFGGRAETQY
TRBJ2-7,TRBV11-2,ASSPHPTSGDYEQY
TRBJ1-1,TRBV7-8,ASSSGGEGLNTEAF
TRBJ1-2,TRBV28,ASRQGVGYT
TRBJ2-3,TRBV11-3,ASSLGRTYSTDTQY
TRBJ1-2,TRBV19,ASSKGNMDYGYT
TRBJ1-3,TRBV2,ASSEGTASGNTIY
TRBJ2-7,TRBV27,ASSPKAFGQGFPYEQY
TRBJ2-5,TRBV21-1,ASSETRQETQY
TRBJ2-1,TRBV6-5,ASTRTSGDYNEQF
TRBJ2-1,TRBV10-1,ASSDTSVPYNEQF
TRBJ2-5,TRBV5-1,ASPRIQETQY
TRBJ1-5,TRBV4-1,ASSQIGPGNQPQH
TRBJ2-7,TRBV4-3,ASSPSGDSYEQY
TRBJ2-6,TRBV5-8,ASSPRQGANVLT
TRBJ1-3,TRBV27,ASSLSGTGVFAGNTIY
TRBJ2-5,TRBV7-7,ASSLGVGQETQY
TRBJ2-2,TRBV5-6,ASSLGGPGVAGELF